A selection of T cell receptor beta chains follows, all from one sample in a study of blood T cell repertoires in COVID-19. The method was immunoSEQ multiplex PCR; TCRdb's version includes in-frame clones alone and lacks a portion of them. The data contain approximately 170,000 clones, approximately 85% of them seen just once; the ten biggest clones take up 6.5% to 7.5%. What was sequenced was peripheral blood. These receptors were obtained from an elderly man with COVID-19, enrolled during active disease. CDR3s include the opening cysteine and the closing phenylalanine or tryptophan. A D gene is named only where the DNA matches it firmly. Clone sizes are given selectively: once, few, many, or a class where the clone is expanded.

CDR3aa: CASSGAVRNEKLFF
CDR3nt: TGTGCCAGCAGTGGGGCAGTAAGGAATGAAAAACTGTTTTTT
j_gene: TRBJ1-4
d_gene: .
v_gene: TRBV2
abundance: .

CDR3aa: CASSPNGQMNTEAFF
CDR3nt: TGTGCCAGCTCACCCAATGGACAGATGAACACTGAAGCTTTCTTT
j_gene: TRBJ1-1
d_gene: .
v_gene: TRBV18
abundance: many

CDR3aa: CASSPGTGNYGYTF
CDR3nt: TGTGCCAGCAGCCCCGGGACAGGAAACTATGGCTACACCTTC
j_gene: TRBJ1-2
d_gene: TRBD1
v_gene: TRBV5-6
abundance: .

CDR3aa: CATSGRANTEAFF
CDR3nt: TGTGCCACCAGTGGGAGGGCGAACACTGAAGCTTTCTTT
j_gene: TRBJ1-1
d_gene: .
v_gene: TRBV24-1
abundance: .

CDR3aa: CASSFRNSPLHF
CDR3nt: TGTGCCAGCAGCTTTCGTAATTCACCCCTCCACTTT
j_gene: TRBJ1-6
d_gene: .
v_gene: TRBV7-9
abundance: .

CDR3aa: CASTQVRSTGELFF
CDR3nt: TGTGCCAGCACCCAAGTACGGTCCACCGGGGAGCTGTTTTTT
j_gene: TRBJ2-2
d_gene: .
v_gene: TRBV7-9
abundance: .

CDR3aa: CASSPGPSYNSPLHF
CDR3nt: TGTGCCAGCTCACCGGGGCCCTCCTATAATTCACCCCTCCACTTT
j_gene: TRBJ1-6
d_gene: .
v_gene: TRBV18
abundance: .

CDR3aa: CASSTTGGTGELFF
CDR3nt: TGTGCCAGCAGTACAACAGGGGGCACCGGGGAGCTGTTTTTT
j_gene: TRBJ2-2
d_gene: TRBD1
v_gene: TRBV6-5
abundance: .

CDR3aa: CASSYKMSQPQHF
CDR3nt: TGTGCCAGCAGCTATAAGATGAGTCAGCCCCAGCATTTT
j_gene: TRBJ1-5
d_gene: .
v_gene: TRBV7-2
abundance: .

CDR3aa: CASRLFGQSSYEQYF
CDR3nt: TGTGCCAGCAGGCTTTTCGGACAAAGCTCCTACGAGCAGTACTTC
j_gene: TRBJ2-7
d_gene: .
v_gene: TRBV6-5
abundance: .

CDR3aa: CASSLGQTYGYTF
CDR3nt: TGTGCCAGCAGCCTGGGACAAACCTATGGCTACACCTTC
j_gene: TRBJ1-2
d_gene: .
v_gene: TRBV14
abundance: .

CDR3aa: CASMEAGDSPLHF
CDR3nt: TGTGCCAGCATGGAGGCCGGTGATTCACCCCTCCACTTT
j_gene: TRBJ1-6
d_gene: .
v_gene: TRBV6-5
abundance: once

CDR3aa: CARGDSQETQYF
CDR3nt: TGTGCCAGGGGGGACAGCCAAGAGACCCAGTACTTC
j_gene: TRBJ2-5
d_gene: TRBD1
v_gene: TRBV2
abundance: .

CDR3aa: CASSPDRGTKQYF
CDR3nt: TGTGCCAGCTCACCGGACAGGGGTACGAAGCAGTACTTC
j_gene: TRBJ2-7
d_gene: TRBD1
v_gene: TRBV18
abundance: .

CDR3aa: CASSLKLALQTQYF
CDR3nt: TGTGCCAGCAGCTTGAAACTAGCTCTTCAGACCCAGTACTTC
j_gene: TRBJ2-5
d_gene: .
v_gene: TRBV5-6
abundance: .

CDR3aa: CASSVTSGGYSYNEQFF
CDR3nt: TGTGCCAGCAGCGTAACTAGCGGGGGATATTCCTACAATGAGCAGTTCTTC
j_gene: TRBJ2-1
d_gene: TRBD2
v_gene: TRBV9
abundance: .

CDR3aa: CASSWDRGIGSYNEQFF
CDR3nt: TGTGCCAGCAGTTGGGACAGGGGAATTGGCTCCTACAATGAGCAGTTCTTC
j_gene: TRBJ2-1
d_gene: TRBD1
v_gene: TRBV28
abundance: .

CDR3aa: CASSPRLGGGGTDTQYF
CDR3nt: TGTGCCAGCAGTCCCCGTTTGGGCGGGGGGGGCACAGATACGCAGTATTTT
j_gene: TRBJ2-3
d_gene: TRBD2
v_gene: TRBV5-4
abundance: .

CDR3aa: CASSQDRGGNTEAFF
CDR3nt: TGCGCCAGCAGCCAAGATCGCGGGGGGAACACTGAAGCTTTCTTT
j_gene: TRBJ1-1
d_gene: .
v_gene: TRBV4-1
abundance: .

CDR3aa: CAISRDRGNTEAFF
CDR3nt: TGTGCCATCAGCAGAGACAGGGGGAACACTGAAGCTTTCTTT
j_gene: TRBJ1-1
d_gene: TRBD1
v_gene: TRBV10-3
abundance: .

CDR3aa: CASSLGQGSNYGYTF
CDR3nt: TGTGCCAGCAGCCTAGGACAGGGGTCTAACTATGGCTACACCTTC
j_gene: TRBJ1-2
d_gene: TRBD1
v_gene: TRBV6-5
abundance: few

CDR3aa: CASSLGASAATNEKLFF
CDR3nt: TGTGCCAGCAGTTTAGGGGCCTCGGCAGCAACTAATGAAAAACTGTTTTTT
j_gene: TRBJ1-4
d_gene: .
v_gene: TRBV27
abundance: .

CDR3aa: CARSLASSGGAASTDTQYF
CDR3nt: TGTGCCAGAAGCTTAGCGTCTAGCGGGGGAGCTGCTAGCACAGATACGCAGTATTTT
j_gene: TRBJ2-3
d_gene: .
v_gene: TRBV7-5
abundance: .